This T cell receptor (beta chain) was documented in a study of T-cell memory formation after mild COVID-19. About the research overall: TCR clusters showed largely donor specificity. The study, taken as a whole, reports: Balance between CD4 and CD8 was seen in clones contracting day 15 to 85, and a CD4+ lean was seen in later expanders. Several responding clones turned up in pre-infection memory, indicating that cross-reactive memory may have taken part.

Germline CDR1 reads MGHRA; CDR2 reads YSYEKL. CDR3 length equals 19 residues. V shed 1 base and J 6 bases; nucleotides not matched to a gene: 14. This clonotype was picked up many times. Its target is unknown. Researchers used 5'RACE with constant-segment primers to make TCR alpha and TCR beta cDNA libraries that carry sample barcodes and UMIs. TCRdb fed the 5' RACE reads into MiXCR, producing one record per CDR3 protein. The data contain about 13,000 distinct CDR3 sequences, about 16% of them singletons. Sequenced sample: PBMCs or a T cell subset sorted from them (not recorded which). V gene TRBV4-1 combines with J gene TRBJ2-2, with 10 bases lining up with TRBD1. This receptor was obtained from a man aged 18 to 30 who had mild COVID-19 (a few samples of this study predate the infection). Cell type and time point are not known. In nucleotides, the CDR3 is TGCGCCAGCAGCCAAGTAGAAGTCATCGGGACAGGGGTTCCCGGGGAGCTGTTTTTT. This gives the protein CASSQVEVIGTGVPGELFF.